This section outlines one TCR beta chain sequence together with its context. What this receptor recognizes is not known. No clone much larger than this one lies a single base away; base qualities are absent. The cohort comprised 550 to 700 healthy bone marrow donors. At the time of sampling, every cohort member was nominally healthy, though immune exposures that went unrecorded were likely present. The donor was CMV seronegative and was included in the group of 352 seronegative cohort members. A peripheral blood sample was collected from each donor, and TCR beta sequencing was performed on peripheral blood mononuclear cells. The Qiagen DNeasy Blood Extraction Kit was used to extract genomic DNA from the blood cell samples. Receptor libraries were prepared by the immunoSEQ multiplex PCR assay. For the multiplex PCR, a mixture combining 60 forward primers for TCR Vbeta segments and 13 reverse primers for TCR Jbeta segments was used. A multiplex PCR assay on genomic DNA amplified the CDR3 region of rearranged TCR beta genes. Amplified TCR beta libraries were sequenced as 87-base-pair reads on the Illumina HiSeq System. Per the source publication's procedure: A later analysis counted some 74 million unique TCR beta chains across the 666 repertoires, and approximately 11 million of these chains were shared by at least two donors. To remove PCR and sequencing errors, raw reads were error-corrected and collapsed into unique sequences using a nearest-neighbor algorithm that merged closely related sequences. To assign V, D and J gene segments, CDR3 sequences were aligned to IMGT reference sequences. For a sequence to be retained, a match of at least six nucleotides was required to both a V gene segment and a J gene segment. A rearrangement was called productive if the CDR3 had no stop codons and remained in frame with V and J, and every other rearrangement was called non-productive. CDR3 was defined by IMGT convention, running from the second conserved V-encoded cysteine to the conserved J-encoded phenylalanine. In an earlier analysis of 500 to 650 of the donors, sequences lacking an unambiguous match to a single V gene segment were excluded. An earlier analysis of about 590 of the donors classified V segments as functional when productive rearrangements were above 56.7% and as segregating when the standard deviation between donors was above 5%. A statistical classification framework was built to diagnose cytomegalovirus status from the catalog of TCR beta chain sequences. In a later analysis, V and J genes were assigned by comparing TCR nucleotide sequences against IMGT/GENE-DB human TR gene sequences. The TCRdist pipeline was used in a later analysis to assign CDR3 sequences and most-parsimonious VDJ recombination scenarios. In a later analysis, every TCR beta chain was defined by the combination of its CDR3 amino acid sequence and its V-gene family, and reads without a unique V-gene family were dropped. To address suspected cross-contamination and a sequencing artifact, a later analysis removed 450 to 700 highly shared, low-generation-probability nucleotide sequences. In a later analysis, a clonal expansion index was calculated for each public chain from normalized within-repertoire ranks of inferred template counts. A later analysis computed generation probabilities with a VDJ recombination model fitted to out-of-frame rearrangements, and checked the results against IGoR. In a later analysis, TCR-TCR, TCR-HLA and TCR-CMV co-occurrence was scored with hypergeometric tests, and a repertoire-size bias correction was applied to TCR pairs. To estimate false discovery rates, a later analysis permuted the HLA or CMV assignments 20 times. In a later analysis, co-occurring TCRs were grouped using DBSCAN, with TCRdist sequence similarity added in when clustering inside HLA-allele-positive subsets. Repertoires with fewer than 30,000 or more than 120,000 public chains, plus five repertoires with anomalous nucleotide sharing, were excluded from co-occurrence clustering. Not all clones reach the TCRdb copy of this immuneACCESS table, which keeps in-frame sequences only. Checked studies attribute under half of the gap to unresolved V genes and leave the rest unexplained. That table furnishes V, J and clone size, whereas the DNA furnished D and trimming. The sample contains some 160,000 clones, roughly 62% of them found a single time. The leading ten clones occupy 4% to 5.5% of the sample.

The data originate from a study of cytomegalovirus exposure and HLA in healthy donors (dated by TCRdb to 2015 to 2018). Some background on the complete study: An earlier analysis of several hundred of the donors reported 250 to 350 Gb of sequence data and around 120 million unique TCR beta sequences from roughly 200 million T cells. To study patterns of TCR occurrence, a later analysis re-analyzed previously published TCR beta repertoires from just over 650 donors and added high-resolution HLA genotyping. To predict cytomegalovirus infection status, the study combined high-throughput TCR immunosequencing, statistical association of individual TCRs with disease status, and machine learning. The aim of the study was to test whether cataloging public T cell receptors could identify signatures of past pathogen exposure. Every repertoire in the discovery cohort had been generated on one and the same sequencing platform. Donor age, sex, ethnicity and CMV serostatus were compiled alongside the repertoire data. A separate validation cohort of some 130 different subjects was used in addition to the roughly 720-subject first cohort. An earlier analysis of around 540 of the donors applied high-throughput TCR beta sequencing to assess whether each TCR beta V gene segment acted as functional or pseudogenic. The T cell repertoires of about 700 subjects were profiled by immunosequencing and related to cytomegalovirus serostatus. The number of donors typed differed by locus, with 629-630 for A, B, C, DRB1 and DQB1, about 500 for DQA1, approximately 580 for DPA1, and 450 to 480 for DPB1. Approximately 300 gigabases of sequencing data and approximately 85 million unique TCR sequences were included in an early release covering around 650 HLA-typed donors. The later analysis used no new phenotypic data to find candidate immune exposures, relying instead on TCR beta sequences and their occurrence across donors. HLA typing covered class I and class II loci at four-digit resolution. A later genetic analysis took genome-wide SNP genotypes for 398 of the 666 donors and used that subset as a discovery cohort. Because of strong linkage in the cohort, roughly five DR-DQ haplotypes were treated as single units for association and clustering. Among almost 400 genotyped donors of the cohort, an average of approximately 230,000 unique TCR beta nucleotide sequences were sequenced per donor, roughly 18% of them non-productive. Among the roughly 380 genotyped donors, around 81% belonged to the genetic ancestry cluster associated with self-reported Caucasian donors.

Study-wide conclusions, independent of this receptor: In the study, about 150 TCR beta chains were listed as associated with cytomegalovirus. A later genetic analysis reported fewer N-insertions in productive TCRs among donors in an Asian-associated ancestry cluster than the roughly 650-donor mean. The classifier was reported to diagnose cytomegalovirus status with high specificity and sensitivity in both the original cohort and the validation cohort. In a later analysis, several top co-occurrence clusters were reported to appear linked to parvovirus B19, influenza, CMV and Epstein-Barr virus. The earlier analysis of some 540 of the donors excluded approximately 15 rarely observed V segments, including chromosome 9 orphons, because counts were too low. According to the authors, the approach could potentially be generalized to other disease states and immunological phenotypes. Because the 87-base-pair reads could not distinguish some IMGT-functional V segments, including TRBV6-2 and TRBV6-3, those segments were excluded. In a later analysis, the rate of TCR association differed among HLA loci, with DRB1 alleles having the most associated TCRs and HLA-C alleles having the fewest. A further reported finding was that TCR beta sequences accurately predicted the HLA-A and HLA-B alleles for most subjects in the first cohort. In a later analysis, HLA-associated TCR beta chains showed more clonal expansion and lower generation probabilities than non-associated chains that were equally common. The only immune exposure information available for the cohort was CMV serostatus. The presence/absence analyses assumed that sequencing depth was roughly uniform across donors, and that assumption may not be true. This cohort had only TCR beta chains sequenced, and the lack of alpha or paired-chain data limited which features could be detected. Specific HLA alleles were associated with 15,000 to 20,000 TCR beta sequences at a false discovery rate of 0.05 in a later analysis. Assigning TCR associations to individual alleles was difficult when HLA alleles, especially DR and DQ, strongly co-occurred. Three of the identified cytomegalovirus-associated TCR beta chains were confirmed in vitro to be specific for cytomegalovirus antigens. According to a later analysis, most CMV-associated TCR beta chains appeared to be HLA-restricted, and the HLA associations seemed to be driven largely by CMV exposure. Correlated functional status among segregating V segments might be attributable to linkage disequilibrium, but an unknown experimental factor could not be ruled out. Broadly in line with IMGT annotations, most TCR beta V segments showed up in productive rearrangements about 90% or about 30% of the time in an earlier analysis of some 590 of the donors. While some public TCRs were present in many individuals, most TCR sequences turned up only very rarely across donors. A cluster of highly shared sequence variants was judged likely to be a technical artifact of the sequencing pipeline. In a later genetic analysis, a missense DCLRE1C variant was associated with V-gene and J-gene trimming of TCR beta chains, and the association was replicated in an independent cohort. Because HLA typing was unavailable for some donors at each locus, only the typed subset was used in association tests.

Sequences SGHTA (CDR1) and FQGTGA (CDR2) are obtained from the germline V gene. Unmatched junction bases come to 9, with V trimmed by 5 bases and J by 6 bases. Including the terminal cysteine and phenylalanine, the CDR3 comprises 14 residues. Just the 42-base CDR3 DNA is kept, in frame starting at base 1. The rearranged segments are TRBV7-3 and TRBJ1-2, with 7 middle bases fitting TRBD1. This receptor was identified in a man in his fifties or sixties in good health and CMV-seronegative. Sequencing was done on a sample of PBMCs. The CDR3 has the sequence CASSLYGQEDGYTF. The DNA sequence is TGTGCCAGCAGCCTATATGGACAGGAGGATGGCTACACCTTC. The CDR3 plus the reference TRBV7-3 and TRBJ1-2 genes for the other parts give the full variable domain: GAGVSQTPSNKVTEKGKYVELRCDPISGHTALYWYRQSLGQGPEFLIYFQGTGAADDSGLPNDRFFAVRPEGSVSTLKIQRTERGDSAVYLCASSLYGQEDGYTFGSGTRLTVV.